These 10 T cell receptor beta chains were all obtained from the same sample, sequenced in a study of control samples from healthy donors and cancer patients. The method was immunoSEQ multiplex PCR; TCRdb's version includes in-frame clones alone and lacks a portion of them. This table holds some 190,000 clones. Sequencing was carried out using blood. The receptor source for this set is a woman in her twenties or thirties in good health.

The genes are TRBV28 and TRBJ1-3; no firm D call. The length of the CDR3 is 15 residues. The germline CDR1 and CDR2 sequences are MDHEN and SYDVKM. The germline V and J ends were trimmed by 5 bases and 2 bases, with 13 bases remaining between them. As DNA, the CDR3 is TGTGCCAGCAGTCCATCCGACGCCCCTGGAAACACCATATATTTT. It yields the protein CASSPSDAPGNTIYF.

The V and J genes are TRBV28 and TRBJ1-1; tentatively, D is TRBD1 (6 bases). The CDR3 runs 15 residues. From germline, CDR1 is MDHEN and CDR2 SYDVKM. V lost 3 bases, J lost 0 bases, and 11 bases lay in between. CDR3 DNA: TGTGCCAGCAGTTTCTTATGGGACATGAACACTGAAGCTTTCTTT. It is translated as CASSFLWDMNTEAFF.

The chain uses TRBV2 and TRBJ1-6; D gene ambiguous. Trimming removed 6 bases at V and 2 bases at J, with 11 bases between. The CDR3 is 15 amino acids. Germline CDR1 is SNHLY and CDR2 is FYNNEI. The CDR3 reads CASRVTETYNSPLHF. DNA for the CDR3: TGTGCCAGCAGGGTGACTGAAACCTATAATTCACCCCTCCACTTT.

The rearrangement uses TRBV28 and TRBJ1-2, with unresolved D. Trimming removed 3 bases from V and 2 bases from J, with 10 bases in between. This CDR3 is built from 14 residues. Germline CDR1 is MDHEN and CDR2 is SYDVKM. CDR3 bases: TGTGCCAGCAGTTTCGGTAGGGTGAACTATGGCTACACCTTC. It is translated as CASSFGRVNYGYTF.

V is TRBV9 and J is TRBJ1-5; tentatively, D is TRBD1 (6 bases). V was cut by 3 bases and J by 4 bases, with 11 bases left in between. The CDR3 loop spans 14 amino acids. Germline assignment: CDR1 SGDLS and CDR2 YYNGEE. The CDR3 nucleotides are TGTGCCAGCAGCGACGGACAGTTAAATCAGCCCCAGCATTTT. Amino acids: CASSDGQLNQPQHF.

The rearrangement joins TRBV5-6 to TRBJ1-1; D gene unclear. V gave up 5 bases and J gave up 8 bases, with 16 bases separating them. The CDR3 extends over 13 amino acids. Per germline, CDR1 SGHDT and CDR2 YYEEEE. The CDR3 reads CASREGFWAEAFF. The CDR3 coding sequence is TGTGCCAGCAGGGAAGGATTCTGGGCGGAAGCTTTCTTT. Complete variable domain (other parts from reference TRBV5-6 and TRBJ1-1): DAGVTQSPTHLIKTRGQQVTLRCSPKSGHDTVSWYQQALGQGPQFIFQYYEEEERQRGNFPDRFSGHQFPNYSSELNVNALLLGDSALYLCASREGFWAEAFFGQGTRLTVV.

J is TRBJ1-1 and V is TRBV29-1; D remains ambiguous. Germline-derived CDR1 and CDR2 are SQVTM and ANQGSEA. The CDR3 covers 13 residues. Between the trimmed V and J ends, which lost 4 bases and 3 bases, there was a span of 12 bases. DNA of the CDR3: TGCAGCGTTGTTCCGGTCTTTTACACTGAAGCTTTCTTT. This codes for CSVVPVFYTEAFF. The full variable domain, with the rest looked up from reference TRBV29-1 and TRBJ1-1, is SAVISQKPSRDICQRGTSLTIQCQVDSQVTMMFWYRQQPGQSLTLIATANQGSEATYESGFVIDKFPISRPNLTFSTLTVSNMSPEDSSIYLCSVVPVFYTEAFFGQGTRLTVV.

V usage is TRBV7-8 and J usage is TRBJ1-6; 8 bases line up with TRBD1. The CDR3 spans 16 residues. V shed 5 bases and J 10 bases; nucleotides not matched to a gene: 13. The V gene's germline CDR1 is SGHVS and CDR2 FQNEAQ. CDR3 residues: CASSLGTGAMKSPLHF. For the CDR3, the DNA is TGTGCCAGCAGCCTGGGGACAGGCGCAATGAAGTCACCCCTCCACTTT.

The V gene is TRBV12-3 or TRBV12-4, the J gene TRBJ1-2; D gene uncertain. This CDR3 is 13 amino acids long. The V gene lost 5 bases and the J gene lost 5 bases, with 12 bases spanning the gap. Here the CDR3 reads CASSLGPGYGYTF. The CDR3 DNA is TGTGCCAGCAGTCTCGGGCCCGGGTATGGCTACACCTTC.

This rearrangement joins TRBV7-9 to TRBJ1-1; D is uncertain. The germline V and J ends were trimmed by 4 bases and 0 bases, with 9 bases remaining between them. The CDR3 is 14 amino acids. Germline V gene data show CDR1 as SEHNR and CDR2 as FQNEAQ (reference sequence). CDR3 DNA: TGTGCCAGCAGCTCTCCATATATGAACACTGAAGCTTTCTTT. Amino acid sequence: CASSSPYMNTEAFF.